This TCR beta chain was sequenced for a study of blood T cell repertoires in COVID-19. Study overall: COVID-19 samples from acute and convalescent phases originated in the United States, Italy and Spain. From T cells, B-cell-depleted T cells, or PBMCs came the material, which was cDNA or gDNA.

Profiling relied on immunoSEQ multiplex PCR, and the TCRdb table lists in-frame clones only, not all of them. The sample records roughly 68,000 clones, roughly 81% being singletons. CDR3 length: 14 amino acids. Germline CDR1 GTSNPN, CDR2 SVGIG (reference sequence). Trimming cost V 2 bases and J 1 base; bases outside gene matches: 2. The origin of this receptor is a human donor in a cohort sampled during active COVID-19. Sequencing used peripheral blood. This sequence joins TRBV30 and TRBJ1-1; TRBD1 matches at 9 bases. CDR3 residues: CAWSWGQGNTEAFF. CDR3 DNA sequence: TGTGCCTGGAGTTGGGGACAGGGGAACACTGAAGCTTTCTTT. The complete variable domain, with remaining parts taken from reference TRBV30 and TRBJ1-1, reads SQTIHQWPATLVQPVGSPLSLECTVEGTSNPNLYWYRQAAGRGLQLLFYSVGIGQISSEVPQNLSASRPQDRQFILSSKKLLLSDSGFYLCAWSWGQGNTEAFFGQGTRLTVV.